These 29 T cell receptor beta chains share one sample of origin, sequenced in a study of blood T cell repertoires in COVID-19. Data came from immunoSEQ multiplex PCR; TCRdb stores just in-frame clones and leaves some out. Among 200,000 to 250,000 clones, roughly nine tenths were seen once, and the ten largest hold 2.2%. The material sequenced was peripheral blood. These receptors originate from a woman aged 50 to 60 with acute or convalescent COVID-19.

The chain uses TRBV5-4 and TRBJ1-2, with a possible D match to TRBD1 (6 bases). The CDR3 runs to 15 residues. Germline loops: CDR1 SGHNT, CDR2 YYREEE (reference sequence). Trimming stripped 4 bases from V and 0 bases from J, with 13 bases between. CDR3 bases: TGTGCCAGCAGCACCCGACAGGAAGCTAACTATGGCTACACCTTC. Translating gives CASSTRQEANYGYTF.

This chain links TRBV12-5 with TRBJ1-2, with TRBD1 as a possible D gene (5 bases). Germline assignment: CDR1 LGHNT and CDR2 FRNRAP. V was cut by 5 bases and J by 4 bases, with 20 bases left in between. The CDR3 runs 16 residues. CDR3 nucleotides: TGTGCTAGTGGTCCCACCGCGGGGGAGGGTGGCTATGGCTACACCTTC. Protein sequence: CASGPTAGEGGYGYTF.

The J gene is TRBJ2-1, the V gene TRBV6-5; weak D call: TRBD1 (5 bases). Germline V gene data show CDR1 as MNHEY and CDR2 as SVGAGI. The length of the CDR3 is 12 residues. Trimming shortened V by 8 bases and J by 3 bases, and 8 bases separated the two germline ends. The chain's CDR3 is CASGHSYNEQFF. CDR3 in DNA: TGTGCCAGCGGACATAGCTACAATGAGCAGTTCTTC.

The chain couples TRBV5-4 to TRBJ1-5, with D possibly TRBD1 on 5 matching bases. The CDR3 spans 17 residues. Germline V gives CDR1 SGHNT, CDR2 YYREEE (reference sequence). Trimming took off 0 bases at V and 2 bases at J, with 15 bases between the two ends. CDR3 DNA sequence: TGTGCCAGCAGCTTGGGGGGCTCCGGGTATGGCAATCAGCCCCAGCATTTT. Its translation is CASSLGGSGYGNQPQHF.

This chain joins TRBV9 and TRBJ1-2, with 9 bases lining up with TRBD1. This CDR3 has 14 amino acids. CDR1 is SGDLS and CDR2 is YYNGEE in the germline V gene. V dropped 0 bases and J dropped 4; count of bases not matched to a gene: 1. The CDR3 coding sequence is TGTGCCAGCAGCGTAGGGGGACAGGGCTATGGCTACACCTTC. As protein: CASSVGGQGYGYTF.

V is TRBV6-5 and J is TRBJ1-3, with unresolved D. The V end lost 2 bases, the J end lost 7 bases, and 3 bases lay between the germline ends. CDR3 length: 11 residues. CDR1 is MNHEY, CDR2 SVGAGI, per germline. The CDR3 is CASSYQNTIYF. For the CDR3, the DNA is TGTGCCAGCAGTTACCAGAACACCATATATTTT.

The rearrangement links TRBV24-1 to TRBJ2-7; possibly TRBD2 for D (6 bases). From germline, CDR1 is KGHDR and CDR2 SFDVKD. V shed 5 bases and J shed 6 bases, with 16 bases lying between them. The CDR3 extends over 14 amino acids. The CDR3 reads CATSAGGRVIEQYF. CDR3 coding DNA: TGTGCCACCAGTGCAGGAGGGCGCGTTATCGAGCAGTACTTC.

The chain has TRBV3-1 (or the pseudogene TRBV3-2) and TRBJ2-3, with 11 bases fitting TRBD1. The CDR3 spans 16 residues. Trimming took 0 bases from V and 5 from J; bases not matched to a gene: 4. Germline assignment: CDR1 LGHDT and CDR2 YNNKEL (reference sequence). CDR3 in DNA: TGTGCCAGCAGCCAAGACGGACAGGGGGCAAGAGATACGCAGTATTTT. This gives the protein CASSQDGQGARDTQYF.

This chain joins TRBV3-1 (or the pseudogene TRBV3-2) and TRBJ2-7, with D perhaps TRBD2 (6 bases). The germline V and J ends were trimmed by 0 bases and 4 bases, with 19 bases remaining between them. CDR1 LGHDT and CDR2 YNNKEL come from the germline V gene (reference sequence). This CDR3 is built from 17 residues. The CDR3 DNA sequence: TGTGCCAGCAGCCAAGAGTTAGCGGTTGCTTCACGATACGAGCAGTACTTC. It encodes CASSQELAVASRYEQYF.

Concerning this clone: The sample carries other DNA sequences with the same CDR3. The rearrangement uses TRBV30 and TRBJ2-3; D unclear. The CDR3 sequence is 12 residues long. V shed 3 bases and J shed 0 bases, with 4 bases lying between them. Germline lookup yields CDR1 GTSNPN and CDR2 SVGIG (reference sequence). The CDR3 DNA is TGTGCCTGGAGCCCGAGCACAGATACGCAGTATTTT. It encodes CAWSPSTDTQYF.

The chain has TRBV5-1 and TRBJ2-5, with D uncertain. Trimming stripped 0 bases from V and 4 bases from J, with 7 bases between. This CDR3 has 13 amino acids. Germline CDR1 SGHRS, CDR2 YFSETQ. The CDR3 DNA follows: TGCGCCAGCAGCTTGGCCCAGCGAGAGACCCAGTACTTC. This translates into CASSLAQRETQYF.

V gene TRBV6-5 combines with J gene TRBJ2-5; TRBD1 might be the D (5 bases). The CDR3 runs to 15 residues. Germline CDR1 reads MNHEY; CDR2 reads SVGAGI. V lost 6 bases, J lost 2 bases, and 16 bases lay in between. This chain's CDR3 is CASRGQGKGQETQYF. The CDR3 DNA sequence: TGTGCCAGCAGGGGGCAGGGTAAGGGTCAAGAGACCCAGTACTTC.

The V call is TRBV19, the J call TRBJ2-1; TRBD2 agrees at 9 bases. This CDR3 has 18 residues. The junction had 15 bases not matched to a gene; V was cut back by 2 bases and J by 7 bases. Per germline, CDR1 LNHDA and CDR2 SQIVND (reference sequence). The CDR3 spells CASSINPLSSGRSNEQFF. Written as DNA, the CDR3 is TGTGCCAGTAGTATAAACCCACTCTCGAGCGGGAGGTCGAATGAGCAGTTCTTC.

J is TRBJ2-5 and V is TRBV12-3 or TRBV12-4, with D tentatively TRBD1 (6 bases). This CDR3 is 12 amino acids long. Trimming removed 6 bases at V and 3 bases at J, with 8 bases between. CDR3: CASRDREETQYF. The CDR3 DNA sequence: TGTGCCAGCAGGGACAGAGAAGAGACCCAGTACTTC.

This clone has just one count. This same CDR3 is encoded by further DNA sequences in the sample. This chain connects TRBV24-1 to TRBJ1-5, with a weak D call TRBD1 (5 bases). From germline, CDR1 is KGHDR and CDR2 SFDVKD. Trimming took 3 bases from V and 2 from J, leaving 13 bases between them. The CDR3 extends over 16 amino acids. CDR3 DNA sequence: TGTGCCACCAGTGATCCGAGGCAGGGTGGCAATCAGCCCCAGCATTTT. Its protein is CATSDPRQGGNQPQHF.

In its sample, this clone was seen a few times. At one end, the junction sequence differs from germline, possibly due to a read error. The rearrangement links TRBV13 to TRBJ1-3; D unresolved. Per the germline V gene, CDR1 is PRHDT and CDR2 is FYEKMQ (reference sequence). This CDR3 has 11 residues. The CDR3 DNA reads TGTGCCAGCAGCGTAGGAAACACCATATATTTT. Translation: CASSVGNTIYF.

With respect to this clone: Additional DNA sequences in this sample encode the identical CDR3. The chain combines TRBV20-1 with TRBJ1-2; 8 bases are shared with TRBD1. Germline V gene sequence: CDR1 DFQATT, CDR2 SNEGSKA (reference sequence). The CDR3 covers 11 residues. V shed 6 bases, J shed 4 bases, and the junction held 1 base outside the gene matches. The CDR3: CSARGLYGYTF. The CDR3 DNA sequence: TGCAGTGCCAGGGGGCTCTATGGCTACACCTTC.

In the case of this clone: Sequence at one end of the junction differs from germline and may be a read error. This chain joins TRBV2 and TRBJ2-1, with 9 bases lining up with TRBD2. Germline V gene lookup returns CDR1 SNHLY and CDR2 FYNNEI. The CDR3 is 13 amino acids. The CDR3 loop reads CASSERERGRVLF. The DNA for the CDR3 is TGTGCCAGCAGTGAAAGGGAGCGCGGGAGGGTGCTCTTC. The full variable domain, rest sourced from reference TRBV2 and TRBJ2-1, is EPEVTQTPSHQVTQMGQEVILRCVPISNHLYFYWYRQILGQKVEFLVSFYNNEISEKSEIFDDQFSVERPDGSNFTLKIRSTKLEDSAMYFCASSERERGRVLFGPGTRLTVL.

V and J are TRBV2 and TRBJ1-2, with D possibly being TRBD1 (6 bases). Germline V gene sequence: CDR1 SNHLY, CDR2 FYNNEI. Trimming removed 10 bases at V and 8 bases at J, with 14 bases between. CDR3 size: 11 residues. CDR3 loop: CATDRSEGYTF. The CDR3 DNA is TGTGCCACTGACAGGTCGGAGGGCTACACCTTC.

This chain connects TRBV30 to TRBJ1-6; weak D call: TRBD1 (6 bases). V dropped 3 bases and J dropped 4 bases, with 13 bases sitting between them. The germline gives CDR1 GTSNPN, CDR2 SVGIG (reference sequence). This CDR3 spans 15 amino acids. Here the CDR3 DNA reads TGTGCCTGGAGGACAGGAGGTCTATATAATTCACCCCTCCACTTT. Its protein is CAWRTGGLYNSPLHF.

This clone was seen a handful of times. The rearrangement links TRBV5-1 to TRBJ2-2; D might be TRBD1 (7 bases). Trimming stripped 2 bases from V and 5 bases from J, with 16 bases between. Per the germline V gene, CDR1 is SGHRS and CDR2 is YFSETQ. The CDR3 totals 16 residues. The CDR3: CASSFVQGGGTGELFF. The CDR3 bases are TGCGCCAGCAGCTTTGTTCAGGGGGGAGGAACCGGGGAGCTGTTTTTT. The variable domain in full, with the rest retrieved from reference TRBV5-1 and TRBJ2-2, is KAGVTQTPRYLIKTRGQQVTLSCSPISGHRSVSWYQQTPGQGLQFLFEYFSETQRNKGNFPGRFSGRQFSNSRSEMNVSTLELGDSALYLCASSFVQGGGTGELFFGEGSRLTVL.

V and J are TRBV5-1 and TRBJ2-1, with D perhaps TRBD2 (7 bases). The CDR3 has 15 residues. Germline loops: CDR1 SGHRS, CDR2 YFSETQ. V was shortened by 0 bases and J by 8 bases, with 15 bases between the two germline ends. The CDR3 nucleotides read TGCGCCAGCAGCTTGGCGGGCCGGGGGGCCGATGAGCAGTTCTTC. It specifies CASSLAGRGADEQFF.

The rearrangement uses TRBV7-2 and TRBJ2-7; perhaps TRBD2 as D (6 bases). There are 15 residues in the CDR3. Trimming stripped 5 bases from V and 2 bases from J, with 16 bases between. Germline assignment: CDR1 SGHTA and CDR2 FQGNSA. The CDR3 loop is CASSQGLEVPYEQYF. The DNA for the CDR3 is TGTGCCAGCAGCCAGGGACTGGAGGTTCCCTACGAGCAGTACTTC.

V is TRBV11-2 and J is TRBJ2-7; 10 nucleotides agree with TRBD2. The germline CDR1 and CDR2 sequences are SGHAT and FQNNGV. With V trimmed by 5 bases and J by 7 bases, 17 bases remained unmatched. The CDR3 sequence is 17 residues long. CDR3 protein: CASSPGGLAGVWREQYF. CDR3 coding DNA: TGTGCCAGCAGCCCCGGAGGGCTAGCGGGAGTCTGGCGAGAGCAGTACTTC.

The genes are TRBV5-1 and TRBJ2-7; TRBD1 aligns across 10 bases. Per germline, CDR1 SGHRS and CDR2 YFSETQ. The CDR3 loop spans 14 amino acids. The V gene end was trimmed by 3 bases and the J gene end by 6 bases; junction bases not matched to a gene: 6. The CDR3 DNA reads as TGCGCCAGCAGCTCCCCGACAGGGGGCCTCGAGCAGTACTTC. As protein: CASSSPTGGLEQYF. The variable domain in full, completed from reference TRBV5-1 and TRBJ2-7, reads KAGVTQTPRYLIKTRGQQVTLSCSPISGHRSVSWYQQTPGQGLQFLFEYFSETQRNKGNFPGRFSGRQFSNSRSEMNVSTLELGDSALYLCASSSPTGGLEQYFGPGTRLTVT.

The genes are TRBV3-1 (or the pseudogene TRBV3-2) and TRBJ2-3; 8 nucleotides align to TRBD2. The V segment lost 4 bases and the J segment 2 bases; nucleotides outside the gene matches: 2. The length of the CDR3 is 14 residues. Germline lookup yields CDR1 LGHDT and CDR2 YNNKEL (reference sequence). In DNA, the CDR3 is TGTGCCAGCAGCCTAGCGGGGTTCACAGATACGCAGTATTTT. Translating it yields CASSLAGFTDTQYF.

The V call is TRBV2, the J call TRBJ1-4; 7 bases map to TRBD1. CDR3 length: 13 residues. Trimming removed 4 bases from V and 7 bases from J; junction bases left unmatched: 3. Germline assignment: CDR1 SNHLY and CDR2 FYNNEI. The CDR3 coding sequence is TGTGCCAGCAGTGGGGGACAGTTTGAAAAACTGTTTTTT. Translated, it gives CASSGGQFEKLFF.

This clone was seen more than once but under ten times. The CDR3 bases are TGTGCCAGCAGCTTGGGACAGCATGAGCAGTTCTTC. Its protein is CASSLGQHEQFF. V usage is TRBV5-6 and J usage is TRBJ2-1; TRBD1 might be the D (5 bases). There are 12 residues in the CDR3. Germline V CDR1 and CDR2: SGHDT, YYEEEE. V lost 0 bases and J 8 bases, leaving 6 bases between the germline ends.

The genes are TRBV15 and TRBJ2-1; TRBD2 aligns across 7 bases. Germline CDR1 and CDR2: LNHNV and YYDKDF (reference sequence). The CDR3 sequence is 18 residues long. J gave up 0 bases and V 3 bases, and 11 bases lay outside the gene matches. The DNA for the CDR3 is TGTGCCACCAGCAGGGGATTGACGGGAGGAAGCTCCTACAATGAGCAGTTCTTC. Amino acids: CATSRGLTGGSSYNEQFF.